The rows below give T cell receptor beta chains drawn from one sample of a study of vaccination and CD4 T cells after COVID-19. TCRdb recomputed calls from the PCR reads with MiXCR, one row per CDR3 protein. The sample yields about 16,000 distinct CDR3 sequences, around 30% seen once. No antigen has been identified for these receptors. Specimen: cultured CD4+ T cells from blood. The receptors come from a human donor with COVID-19. The CDR3 runs from the conserved cysteine through the conserved F or W. The D gene is left open where the match is weak. The listing skips clone size in some rows; elsewhere it reads once, few, many or a size class.

CDR3aa | CDR3nt | j_gene | d_gene | abundance | v_gene
CASSPFPPRQSFNQPQHF | TGTGCCAGCTCCCCATTCCCCCCGCGACAGAGTTTCAATCAGCCCCAGCACTTT | TRBJ1-5 | . | . | TRBV18
CSATSGTGTLYGYTF | TGCAGTGCTACCTCCGGGACAGGAACCCTCTATGGCTACACCTTC | TRBJ1-2 | TRBD1 | . | TRBV20-1
CASSIGQVQAAGYTF | TGTGCCAGTAGTATTGGGCAGGTCCAGGCGGCTGGCTACACCTTC | TRBJ1-2 | . | few | TRBV19
CASSELARWGRETQYF | TGTGCCAGCAGTGAATTGGCTAGGTGGGGTAGGGAGACCCAGTACTTC | TRBJ2-5 | . | . | TRBV6-1
CASSLDGSQPQHF | TGTGCCAGCAGCTTAGATGGGAGTCAGCCCCAGCATTTT | TRBJ1-5 | . | . | TRBV7-8
CASSDSGLAGGSRQFF | TGTGCCAGCAGTGACTCTGGTCTAGCGGGGGGCTCACGGCAGTTCTTC | TRBJ2-1 | TRBD2 | . | TRBV6-4
CASSLPGQTFAEAFF | TGTGCCAGCAGCTTACCAGGGCAGACTTTCGCTGAAGCTTTCTTT | TRBJ1-1 | . | few | TRBV7-2
CASSEVGGSRGSGANVLTF | TGTGCCAGCAGTGAAGTAGGGGGATCCAGGGGCTCTGGGGCCAACGTCCTGACTTTC | TRBJ2-6 | . | few | TRBV6-1
CASSLERLSLAFF | TGTGCCAGCAGCTTAGAAAGGCTAAGCCTGGCTTTCTTT | TRBJ1-1 | . | few | TRBV11-2
CATSDQDSLNEKLFF | TGTGCCACCAGTGATCAGGACAGCCTCAATGAAAAACTGTTTTTT | TRBJ1-4 | . | . | TRBV24-1
CATSPGGSGEAQQYF | TGTGCCACCAGCCCGGGTGGGAGCGGGGAAGCCCAGCAGTACTTC | TRBJ2-7 | TRBD2 | few | TRBV15
CASSVTYYRTEAFF | TGTGCCAGCAGCGTAACGTACTACCGCACTGAAGCTTTCTTT | TRBJ1-1 | . | few | TRBV9
CASSSDRGTTNEKLFF | TGTGCCAGCAGCTCAGACAGGGGCACGACTAATGAAAAACTGTTTTTT | TRBJ1-4 | TRBD1 | . | TRBV11-2
CASKKGEGGLTYGYTF | TGTGCCAGTAAAAAGGGGGAGGGGGGCCTGACCTATGGCTACACCTTC | TRBJ1-2 | . | . | TRBV19
CATSSSGGMGYTF | TGTGCCACCAGCAGCTCGGGAGGAATGGGCTACACCTTC | TRBJ1-2 | . | . | TRBV15
CSADRGSRAFGYTF | TGCAGCGCAGATCGGGGAAGCAGGGCCTTCGGCTACACCTTC | TRBJ1-2 | . | . | TRBV29-1
CASSRDTNTEAFF | TGTGCCAGCAGCCGGGACACTAACACTGAAGCTTTCTTT | TRBJ1-1 | . | . | TRBV6-1
CASSRRQAGGNEQFF | TGTGCCAGCAGCCGAAGACAGGCCGGAGGCAATGAGCAGTTCTTC | TRBJ2-1 | . | . | TRBV5-8
CASSRSLAGGRETQYF | TGTGCCAGCAGCCGTAGTCTAGCGGGGGGGCGAGAGACCCAGTACTTC | TRBJ2-5 | TRBD2 | few | TRBV7-2
CASSPSGLTDTQYF | TGTGCCAGCAGCCCTAGCGGTTTGACAGATACGCAGTATTTT | TRBJ2-3 | TRBD2 | . | TRBV6-1
CASSSPRWGQGGQPQHF | TGTGCCAGCAGCTCTCCCCGCTGGGGACAGGGAGGTCAGCCCCAGCATTTT | TRBJ1-5 | . | . | TRBV21-1
CASSLLQGENTGELFF | TGTGCCAGCAGCTTATTACAAGGCGAGAACACCGGGGAGCTGTTTTTT | TRBJ2-2 | . | . | TRBV11-1
CSVRTGYGTEAFF | TGCAGCGTCCGAACAGGGTATGGGACTGAAGCTTTCTTT | TRBJ1-1 | . | . | TRBV29-1
CSAVQGASTNTEAFF | TGCAGTGCCGTACAGGGGGCCTCTACGAACACTGAAGCTTTCTTT | TRBJ1-1 | TRBD1 | few | TRBV20-1
CAISESAGVNTGELFF | TGTGCCATCAGTGAGTCAGCAGGGGTGAACACCGGGGAGCTGTTTTTT | TRBJ2-2 | . | . | TRBV10-3
CASSLGGVDTEAFF | TGCGCCAGCAGCTTGGGGGGGGTGGACACTGAAGCTTTCTTT | TRBJ1-1 | . | . | TRBV5-1
CASSPDYSNQPQHF | TGTGCCAGCTCACCCGATTATAGCAATCAGCCCCAGCATTTT | TRBJ1-5 | . | . | TRBV18
CSARLVQGQGETQYF | TGCAGTGCTAGGCTAGTCCAAGGACAGGGGGAGACCCAGTACTTC | TRBJ2-5 | TRBD1 | few | TRBV20-1
CASSEATVGGGPSFDTQYF | TGTGCCAGCAGTGAAGCGACGGTGGGTGGTGGTCCGTCCTTCGATACGCAGTATTTT | TRBJ2-3 | . | few | TRBV6-1
CASSQDQGNRNTIYF | TGCGCCAGCAGCCAAGATCAGGGAAATCGAAACACCATATATTTT | TRBJ1-3 | . | . | TRBV4-1
CASSLRRERGSTEAFF | TGTGCCAGCAGCTTACGGAGGGAAAGGGGTAGCACTGAAGCTTTCTTT | TRBJ1-1 | . | . | TRBV11-2
CASNSQGGNTIYF | TGTGCCAGCAATAGCCAGGGAGGAAACACCATATATTTT | TRBJ1-3 | . | few | TRBV2
CASSPPVSSYNEQFF | TGTGCCAGCAGCCCCCCCGTCAGCTCCTACAATGAGCAGTTCTTC | TRBJ2-1 | . | . | TRBV11-3
CASTPGDRPYEQYF | TGTGCCAGCACCCCCGGGGACAGACCTTACGAGCAGTACTTC | TRBJ2-7 | TRBD1 | . | TRBV5-4
CASSATQGLSGYTF | TGCGCCAGCAGCGCAACACAGGGGCTTAGTGGCTACACCTTC | TRBJ1-2 | TRBD1 | few | TRBV5-1
CASTIAGTGGETQYF | TGTGCCAGCACCATAGCCGGGACGGGTGGGGAGACCCAGTACTTC | TRBJ2-5 | . | few | TRBV11-2
CSALSMGDEQYF | TGCAGTGCCCTGAGTATGGGGGACGAGCAGTACTTC | TRBJ2-7 | . | few | TRBV20-1
CASSLMPARGMGTQYF | TGTGCCAGCAGCCTCATGCCGGCCAGGGGTATGGGGACCCAGTACTTC | TRBJ2-5 | . | few | TRBV7-9